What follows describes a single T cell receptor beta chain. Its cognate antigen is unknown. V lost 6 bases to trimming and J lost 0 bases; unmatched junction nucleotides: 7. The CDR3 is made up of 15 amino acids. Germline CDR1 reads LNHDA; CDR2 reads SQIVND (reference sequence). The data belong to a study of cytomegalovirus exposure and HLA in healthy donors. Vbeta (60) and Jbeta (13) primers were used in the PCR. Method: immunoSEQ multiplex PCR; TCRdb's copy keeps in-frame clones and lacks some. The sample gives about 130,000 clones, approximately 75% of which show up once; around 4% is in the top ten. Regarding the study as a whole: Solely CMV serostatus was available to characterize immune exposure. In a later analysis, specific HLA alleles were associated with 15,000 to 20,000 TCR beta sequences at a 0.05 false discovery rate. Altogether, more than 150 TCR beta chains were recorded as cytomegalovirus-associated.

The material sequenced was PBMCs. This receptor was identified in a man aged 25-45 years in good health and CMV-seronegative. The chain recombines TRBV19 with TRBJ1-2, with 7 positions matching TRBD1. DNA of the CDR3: TGTGCCAGTAGCCCCCGGGACAGACCTAACTATGGCTACACCTTC. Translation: CASSPRDRPNYGYTF.